This entry concerns a single T cell receptor (beta chain). What it binds is unknown. In each case, RNA was isolated and then reverse transcribed into cDNA as the sequencing template. The protocol was immunoSEQ multiplex PCR, while the TCRdb copy is restricted to in-frame clones and leaves out a portion. In the table there are approximately 54,000 clones, around 96% of which are singletons. CD4+ and CD8+ T cells were sorted from PBMCs stained for CD3, CD4 and CD8. The record originates from a study of CD8+ T cells in alopecia areata. The study's findings and limits: Lesional scalp displayed greater clonality than normal scalp, most notably in alopecia totalis/universalis.

The CDR3 is 15 residues long. J was trimmed by 2 bases and V by 4 bases; bases with no gene match: 5. Per germline, CDR1 SEHNR and CDR2 FQNEAQ (reference sequence). The material was CD8+ T cells sorted from blood, obtained at week 0. This TCR came from a human donor with alopecia areata. The rearrangement links TRBV7-9 to TRBJ2-5; 9 nucleotides agree with TRBD2. The CDR3 region is CASSSTSGDQETQYF. The CDR3 DNA sequence: TGTGCCAGCAGCTCGACTAGCGGAGATCAAGAGACCCAGTACTTC.